These T cell receptor beta chains were read from a single sample in a study of T cell changes during pregnancy in multiple sclerosis. TCRdb's copy holds only in-frame clones and misses some; the assay was immunoSEQ multiplex PCR. The sample includes about 36,000 clones, more than 75% seen only once; the top ten take 6% to 7.5%. The sample here was CD8+ T cells from peripheral blood mononuclear cells, taken in the third trimester of pregnancy. Receptors were obtained from a female donor with multiple sclerosis, enrolled in a pregnancy study. CDR3s include the opening cysteine and the closing phenylalanine or tryptophan. Each record gives: V gene, D gene, clone size, J gene, CDR3 DNA, CDR3 protein. The D gene is left open where the match is weak. Where a row states a size, it is once, few, many or the class of an expanded clone; other rows omit it.

TRBV19	.	.	TRBJ2-7	TGTGCCAGTAGTATGGGGACTCTATACTACGAGCAGTACTTC	CASSMGTLYYEQYF
TRBV6-1	TRBD1	.	TRBJ1-1	TGTGCCAGCAGTGAAGGGACAGGGTTTTGGACTGAAGCTTTCTTT	CASSEGTGFWTEAFF
TRBV7-6	TRBD1	.	TRBJ2-3	TGTGCCAGCAGCGTCGAAGGGGGCGCAGATACGCAGTATTTT	CASSVEGGADTQYF
TRBV5-1	.	.	TRBJ1-1	TGCGCCAGCAGCACCTTAGATAAGGAAGCTTTCTTT	CASSTLDKEAFF
TRBV30	.	once	TRBJ2-3	TGTGCCTGGAGTGGGCTAGGGGGTCCAGATACGCAGTATTTT	CAWSGLGGPDTQYF
TRBV27	TRBD1	.	TRBJ1-2	TGTGCCAGCAGTGGGACAGGACGGGTACGCTATGGCTACACCTTC	CASSGTGRVRYGYTF
TRBV11-2	.	.	TRBJ1-1	TGTGCCAGCAGCTTAGGAGGGGGGGGAGGGACTGAAGCTTTCTTT	CASSLGGGGGTEAFF
TRBV7-9	TRBD1	.	TRBJ2-7	TGTGCCAGCAGCTCCTACGCGGACAGGGGCGGCTACGAGCAGTACTTC	CASSSYADRGGYEQYF
TRBV5-6	TRBD1	once	TRBJ2-7	TGTGCCAGCAGCTGGGACAGAGGGTTTCAGCAGTACTTC	CASSWDRGFQQYF
TRBV25-1	.	.	TRBJ1-6	TGTGCCAGCAGTGAATATGGCCGTCGATCTGCACCCCTCCACTTT	CASSEYGRRSAPLHF
TRBV2	TRBD1	few	TRBJ2-7	TGTGCCAGCAGTGAAATCTGGGACAGCTCCTACGAGCAGTACTTC	CASSEIWDSSYEQYF
TRBV10-1	.	.	TRBJ2-3	TGCGCCAGCAGTGAGTCGGCGGGAACGCAGTATTTT	CASSESAGTQYF
TRBV2	TRBD1	many	TRBJ1-4	TGTGCCAGCAGTGAAGTGGTGGCAGGTGGGACAGCAACTAATGAAAAACTGTTTTTT	CASSEVVAGGTATNEKLFF
TRBV7-9	.	.	TRBJ1-2	TGTGCCAGCAGCTCCCGACAGCCGGCCACCTTC	CASSSRQPATF
TRBV4-1	TRBD1	.	TRBJ2-7	TGCGCCAGCAGACACCGTTCGGGGACAGGGTACGAGCAGTACTTC	CASRHRSGTGYEQYF
TRBV6-5	TRBD1	.	TRBJ2-1	TGTGCCAGCAGTTCGGGACAGGGGAATGAGCAGTTCTTC	CASSSGQGNEQFF
TRBV7-2	TRBD1	.	TRBJ2-7	TGTGCCAGCAGCTCCGCCCCCGGGACAGGGCCCTACGAGCAGTACTTC	CASSSAPGTGPYEQYF
TRBV12-5	TRBD1	.	TRBJ2-4	TGTGCTAGTGGTCCAGGGACAGGGGTACGAGGCATTCAGTACTTC	CASGPGTGVRGIQYF